The next 24 T cell receptor beta chains were all read from a single sample in a study of OX40 agonist ivuxolimab in advanced cancers. The assay was immunoSEQ multiplex PCR, and TCRdb's table has in-frame clones only and misses some. The sample includes under 25,000 clones, roughly 84% of them seen just once. This sample comprised CD4+ or CD8+ T cells sorted from blood, obtained in a trial of the OX40 agonist ivuxolimab. Receptors originate from an adult with an advanced solid tumor such as melanoma, head and neck, liver or kidney cancer.

In its sample, this clone was seen once. The V and J genes are TRBV27 and TRBJ1-1; D uncertain. Germline V lookup: CDR1 MNHEY, CDR2 SMNVEV (reference sequence). Trimming removed 6 bases from V and 4 bases from J, with 15 bases in between. The CDR3 is 14 residues long. CDR3 DNA sequence: TGTGCCAGCAGCTTGGTAGCTGGGGTCACTGAAGCTTTCTTT. It codes for CASSLVAGVTEAFF.

The V gene is TRBV5-6, the J gene TRBJ1-2; 12 bases are shared with TRBD1. CDR3 length: 15 residues. V shed 1 base and J 7 bases; nucleotides not matched to a gene: 5. Germline V gives CDR1 SGHDT, CDR2 YYEEEE. For the CDR3, the DNA is TGTGCCAGCAGCTTGCAGGGACAGGGGGCGCTTGGCTACACCTTC. Translated: CASSLQGQGALGYTF.

The rearrangement uses TRBV4-3 and TRBJ2-7; D may be TRBD1 (5 bases). V lost 1 base, J lost 5 bases, and 18 bases lay in between. The CDR3 covers 16 residues. Germline CDR1 is LGHNA and CDR2 is YSLEER. CDR3 in amino acids: CASSQVLSNRLHEQYF. The CDR3 nucleotides are TGCGCCAGCAGCCAAGTATTATCGAACAGGCTCCACGAGCAGTACTTC.

This rearrangement joins TRBV7-6 to TRBJ2-5; TRBD2 agrees at 9 bases. Germline CDR1 is SGHVS and CDR2 is FNYEAQ. The CDR3 has 15 amino acids. The ends lost 2 bases at V and 0 bases at J; junction bases unmatched: 1. The CDR3 bases are TGTGCCAGCAGCTTAACTAGCGGGTACCAAGAGACCCAGTACTTC. Amino acid sequence: CASSLTSGYQETQYF.

The rearrangement links TRBV6-6 to TRBJ2-3; perhaps TRBD2 as D (6 bases). CDR1 and CDR2 (germline): MNHNY, SVGAGI (reference sequence). V lost 2 bases and J 6 bases, leaving 15 bases between the germline ends. The CDR3 loop spans 15 amino acids. The CDR3: CASSYNVGGGDTQYF. The CDR3 DNA sequence: TGTGCCAGCAGTTACAATGTCGGGGGTGGGGATACGCAGTATTTT.

This sequence joins TRBV6-5 and TRBJ2-1, with D possibly TRBD2 on 5 matching bases. Trimming shortened V by 2 bases and J by 7 bases, and 15 bases separated the two germline ends. The length of the CDR3 is 15 residues. CDR1 is MNHEY and CDR2 is SVGAGI in the germline V gene. This CDR3 is CASSYRATVANEQFF. Here the CDR3 DNA reads TGTGCCAGCAGTTACCGGGCCACAGTAGCGAATGAGCAGTTCTTC.

This clone was recorded once. The chain employs TRBV9 and TRBJ2-2; 10 nucleotides line up with TRBD1. V shed 4 bases and J 5 bases; nucleotides not matched to a gene: 5. The germline CDR1 and CDR2 sequences are SGDLS and YYNGEE. The CDR3 has 15 amino acids. The CDR3 coding sequence is TGTGCCAGCAGCACTGGACAGGGGGGGACCGGGGAGCTGTTTTTT. This sequence encodes CASSTGQGGTGELFF.

V usage is TRBV11-2 and J usage is TRBJ1-5; D remains ambiguous. Germline V CDR1 and CDR2: SGHAT, FQNNGV. This CDR3 spans 13 amino acids. Trimming removed 2 bases from V and 5 bases from J, with 7 bases in between. Here the CDR3 reads CASSLYGHQPQHF. In nucleotides, the CDR3 is TGTGCCAGCAGCTTATACGGCCATCAGCCCCAGCATTTT. The full variable domain, its missing parts supplied by reference TRBV11-2 and TRBJ1-5, is EAGVAQSPRYKIIEKRQSVAFWCNPISGHATLYWYQQILGQGPKLLIQFQNNGVVDDSQLPKDRFSAERLKGVDSTLKIQPAKLEDSAVYLCASSLYGHQPQHFGDGTRLSIL.

This clone occurred a few times. The chain joins TRBV6-5 to TRBJ2-1, with TRBD2 as a possible D gene (6 bases). Trimming took 2 bases from V and 7 from J, leaving 15 bases between them. The CDR3 has 15 residues. Germline values: CDR1 MNHEY, CDR2 SVGAGI. The CDR3 reads CASSYGAGSENEQFF. In DNA, the CDR3 is TGTGCCAGCAGTTACGGGGCGGGGAGTGAGAATGAGCAGTTCTTC.

The chain joins TRBV5-4 to TRBJ2-7, with 11 nucleotides matching TRBD2. Per germline, CDR1 SGHNT and CDR2 YYREEE (reference sequence). V lost 4 bases to trimming and J lost 2 bases; unmatched junction nucleotides: 8. The CDR3 has 16 residues. In DNA form, the CDR3 reads TGTGCCAGCAGCGGGCCGACTAGCGGGAATACCTACGAGCAGTACTTC. Translated, it gives CASSGPTSGNTYEQYF.

This clone was seen a handful of times. The chain links TRBV5-4 to TRBJ2-1; 10 nucleotides line up with TRBD2. The CDR3 is made up of 15 amino acids. The germline V gene encodes CDR1 SGHNT and CDR2 YYREEE (reference sequence). Trimming removed 0 bases from V and 8 bases from J; junction bases left unmatched: 5. The CDR3 reads CASSLVPSGSYEQFF. DNA for the CDR3: TGTGCCAGCAGCTTGGTTCCTAGCGGGAGTTATGAGCAGTTCTTC. The full variable domain, its missing parts supplied by reference TRBV5-4 and TRBJ2-1, is ETGVTQSPTHLIKTRGQQVTLRCSSQSGHNTVSWYQQALGQGPQFIFQYYREEENGRGNFPPRFSGLQFPNYSSELNVNALELDDSALYLCASSLVPSGSYEQFFGPGTRLTVL.

V gene TRBV5-6 combines with J gene TRBJ1-5; D remains ambiguous. Germline CDR1 and CDR2: SGHDT and YYEEEE. The CDR3 length is 16 residues. The V and J ends lost 0 bases and 3 bases respectively, with 13 bases between them. The CDR3 spells CASSLDGGENNQPQHF. As DNA, the CDR3 is TGTGCCAGCAGCTTGGATGGAGGCGAAAACAATCAGCCCCAGCATTTT.

This rearrangement joins TRBV5-6 to TRBJ1-5; D possibly corresponds to TRBD1 (6 bases). Trimming took 0 bases from V and 7 from J, leaving 14 bases between them. The V gene's germline CDR1 is SGHDT and CDR2 YYEEEE. The CDR3 totals 15 residues. CDR3 loop: CASSLAGGRGQPQHF. The CDR3 coding sequence is TGTGCCAGCAGCTTGGCCGGGGGGCGCGGACAGCCCCAGCATTTT.

This rearrangement joins TRBV28 to TRBJ2-2, with D maybe TRBD1 (5 bases). The CDR3 length is 13 residues. V was clipped by 7 bases and J by 5 bases, with 11 bases between them. CDR1 is MDHEN and CDR2 is SYDVKM in the germline V gene. The CDR3 bases are TGTGCCAGCATCATGGGGCCGACCGGGGAGCTGTTTTTT. The encoded protein is CASIMGPTGELFF.

The chain recombines TRBV12-5 with TRBJ1-1; no clear D. Germline CDR1 and CDR2: LGHNT and FRNRAP. CDR3 length: 13 amino acids. V gave up 4 bases and J gave up 0 bases, with 6 bases separating them. The CDR3 region has the DNA TGTGCTAGTGGTTCGGGGATGAACACTGAAGCTTTCTTT. It translates to CASGSGMNTEAFF. The full variable domain, in which reference TRBV12-5 and TRBJ1-1 provide the parts outside the CDR3, is DARVTQTPRHKVTEMGQEVTMRCQPILGHNTVFWYRQTMMQGLELLAYFRNRAPLDDSGMPKDRFSAEMPDATLATLKIQPSEPRDSAVYFCASGSGMNTEAFFGQGTRLTVV.

The genes are TRBV9 and TRBJ2-5, with D hard to call. The end of the DNA is better explained by TRBJ2-7, so the J call may be wrong. CDR1 is SGDLS and CDR2 is YYNGEE in the germline V gene. The CDR3 totals 14 residues. CDR3 residues: CASSVGRSGIEQYF. In nucleotides, the CDR3 is TGTGCCAGCAGCGTAGGGCGATCGGGTATCGAGCAGTACTTC.

This clone was counted a few times. The genes are TRBV5-6 and TRBJ2-5, with D tentatively TRBD2 (6 bases). Germline V CDR1 and CDR2: SGHDT, YYEEEE. CDR3 size: 14 residues. V was trimmed by 1 base and J by 2 bases, leaving 9 bases between them. CDR3 bases: TGTGCCAGCAGCTTGCTCCTAGCGCAAGAGACCCAGTACTTC. Its translation: CASSLLLAQETQYF.

Sample share makes this clone medium-sized. The chain couples TRBV11-2 to TRBJ2-3, with TRBD2 identical over 11 bases. V was pared by 6 bases and J by 4 bases, with 15 bases of the junction left unmatched. Germline V gene sequence: CDR1 SGHAT, CDR2 FQNNGV. The CDR3 has 18 residues. As DNA, the CDR3 is TGTGCCAGCAGAAAACTCGGGGAGGGACTAGCGGACCCAGATACGCAGTATTTT. This sequence encodes CASRKLGEGLADPDTQYF.

The gene calls are TRBV30 and TRBJ2-7; weak D call: TRBD1 (5 bases). Trimming removed 3 bases at V and 2 bases at J, with 17 bases between. Germline V gives CDR1 GTSNPN, CDR2 SVGIG (reference sequence). The CDR3 spans 15 residues. The CDR3 coding sequence is TGTGCCTGGAGGACGATAAGGCAGGGTACCTACGAGCAGTACTTC. It translates to CAWRTIRQGTYEQYF. The complete variable domain, with remaining parts taken from reference TRBV30 and TRBJ2-7, reads SQTIHQWPATLVQPVGSPLSLECTVEGTSNPNLYWYRQAAGRGLQLLFYSVGIGQISSEVPQNLSASRPQDRQFILSSKKLLLSDSGFYLCAWRTIRQGTYEQYFGPGTRLTVT.

The chain links TRBV30 to TRBJ2-5; D call uncertain. Germline values: CDR1 GTSNPN, CDR2 SVGIG (reference sequence). The CDR3 length is 12 residues. V was clipped by 0 bases and J by 5 bases, with 7 bases between them. The CDR3 DNA sequence: TGTGCCTGGAGTGTTCTGGGGGAGACCCAGTACTTC. Translated: CAWSVLGETQYF.

The chain carries TRBV28 and TRBJ2-7; D is perhaps TRBD1 (6 bases). The germline V gene has CDR1 MDHEN and CDR2 SYDVKM. V dropped 4 bases and J dropped 0 bases, with 13 bases sitting between them. CDR3 length: 15 residues. The CDR3 nucleotides read TGTGCCAGCAGTTACAGGGTTGGTCGCTCCTACGAGCAGTACTTC. Amino acids: CASSYRVGRSYEQYF. The variable domain in full, with the rest retrieved from reference TRBV28 and TRBJ2-7, is DVKVTQSSRYLVKRTGEKVFLECVQDMDHENMFWYRQDPGLGLRLIYFSYDVKMKEKGDIPEGYSVSREKKERFSLILESASTNQTSMYLCASSYRVGRSYEQYFGPGTRLTVT.

This clone was seen a few times. The chain carries TRBV20-1 and TRBJ2-7; D is uncertain. The V and J ends lost 3 bases and 4 bases respectively, with 7 bases between them. Germline loops: CDR1 DFQATT, CDR2 SNEGSKA (reference sequence). The CDR3 covers 11 residues. CDR3 in DNA: TGCAGTGCTAGGGATGATTACGAGCAGTACTTC. As protein: CSARDDYEQYF.

The J gene is TRBJ2-1, the V gene TRBV7-9; D is perhaps TRBD1 (7 bases). Per the germline V gene, CDR1 is SEHNR and CDR2 is FQNEAQ (reference sequence). The CDR3 length is 18 residues. V shed 3 bases and J shed 0 bases, with 18 bases lying between them. The CDR3 nucleotides read TGTGCCAGCAGCTTCCCCGCAGGGGGAGCGGGCTCCTACAATGAGCAGTTCTTC. Its translation: CASSFPAGGAGSYNEQFF.

The chain recombines TRBV10-3 with TRBJ1-1; 7 positions match TRBD1. Germline assignment: CDR1 ENHRY and CDR2 SYGVKD. V shed 3 bases, J shed 2 bases, and the junction held 9 bases outside the gene matches. The CDR3 is 16 amino acids. The CDR3 nucleotides read TGTGCCATCAGTGACCCGGGACAGAAACTCAACACTGAAGCTTTCTTT. Protein sequence: CAISDPGQKLNTEAFF.